The 24 T cell receptor beta chains listed next were all sequenced from one sample in a study of OX40 agonist ivuxolimab in advanced cancers. Method: immunoSEQ multiplex PCR; TCRdb's copy keeps in-frame clones and lacks some. The repertoire consists of 95,000 to 150,000 clones, with about 94% occurring once and the leading ten covering about 0.14%. The material sequenced was CD4+ or CD8+ T cells sorted from blood, taken in a trial of the OX40 agonist ivuxolimab. These receptors were collected from an adult with an advanced solid tumor such as melanoma, head and neck, liver or kidney cancer.

The genes are TRBV6-1 and TRBJ2-7, with 11 positions matching TRBD2. The CDR3 runs 17 residues. Germline values: CDR1 MNHNS, CDR2 SASEGT. The V segment lost 1 base and the J segment 2 bases; nucleotides outside the gene matches: 7. The CDR3 loop is CASSEGLAGSPPYEQYF. For the CDR3, the DNA is TGTGCCAGCAGTGAAGGACTAGCGGGATCCCCCCCCTACGAGCAGTACTTC.

V usage is TRBV28 and J usage is TRBJ2-1; D is ambiguous. This CDR3 comprises 17 residues. Per the germline V gene, CDR1 is MDHEN and CDR2 is SYDVKM. Between the trimmed V and J ends, which lost 3 bases and 4 bases, there was a span of 19 bases. The CDR3 reads CASSLIGGPPRYNEQFF. The CDR3, as DNA: TGTGCCAGCAGTTTGATTGGCGGCCCCCCCCGGTACAATGAGCAGTTCTTC.

V is TRBV5-1 and J is TRBJ1-2, with D perhaps matching TRBD1 (5 bases). Germline values: CDR1 SGHRS, CDR2 YFSETQ. This CDR3 is built from 14 residues. V lost 4 bases and J 6 bases, leaving 16 bases between the germline ends. CDR3 DNA: TGCGCCAGCAGCCAAACTCCATGGGACGATGGCTACACCTTC. It encodes CASSQTPWDDGYTF.

The chain couples TRBV7-8 to TRBJ2-5; 8 bases are a match to TRBD1. Per germline, CDR1 SGHVS and CDR2 FQNEAQ. The CDR3 sequence is 15 residues long. Trimming removed 5 bases from V and 4 bases from J; junction bases left unmatched: 9. In DNA, the CDR3 is TGTGCCAGCAGCGCTCGGACAGGGACCGGAGAGACCCAGTACTTC. The encoded protein is CASSARTGTGETQYF.

The V and J genes are TRBV5-6 and TRBJ2-1; the D gene could be TRBD1 or TRBD2 (6 bases each). The CDR3 contains 14 residues. V dropped 2 bases and J dropped 7 bases, with 13 bases sitting between them. CDR1 and CDR2 (germline): SGHDT, YYEEEE. The CDR3 DNA sequence: TGTGCCAGCAGCTTCGATCTAGGGGGGAATGAGCAGTTCTTC. Residues: CASSFDLGGNEQFF.

Here the CDR3 DNA reads TGTGCCACCAGCAGATCACTAGCGGGGGGCGAAGATACGCAGTATTTT. It specifies CATSRSLAGGEDTQYF. The V gene is TRBV15, the J gene TRBJ2-3; 12 nucleotides align to TRBD2. The CDR3 loop spans 16 amino acids. V lost 2 bases to trimming and J lost 5 bases; unmatched junction nucleotides: 5. Germline V CDR1 and CDR2: LNHNV, YYDKDF (reference sequence).

The chain links TRBV6-5 to TRBJ2-1, with D possibly matching TRBD1 (6 bases). CDR1 and CDR2 (germline): MNHEY, SVGAGI. There are 14 residues in the CDR3. Trimming took 6 bases from V and 7 from J, leaving 16 bases between them. CDR3 DNA sequence: TGTGCCAGCAGGACCGCCACGACAGGAAATGAGCAGTTCTTC. Protein product: CASRTATTGNEQFF.

This clone has only one observation. The chain joins TRBV6-5 to TRBJ1-2; D is unresolved. Trimming pared 2 bases from V and 7 bases from J, leaving 8 bases between. The CDR3 consists of 12 residues. Germline lookup yields CDR1 MNHEY and CDR2 SVGAGI. The CDR3 DNA is TGTGCCAGCAGTTACCCGTCCGGTGGCTACACCTTC. Translated, it gives CASSYPSGGYTF.

The chain uses TRBV2 and TRBJ2-7; possibly TRBD2 for D (6 bases). Trimming took 4 bases from V and 0 from J, leaving 19 bases between them. The CDR3 consists of 17 residues. The V gene's germline CDR1 is SNHLY and CDR2 FYNNEI. As DNA, the CDR3 is TGTGCCAGCAGTGTTCGCTGGGACTTCCTCGACTCCTACGAGCAGTACTTC. Its protein is CASSVRWDFLDSYEQYF.

The sample holds one count of this clone. The V and J genes are TRBV19 and TRBJ2-7, with TRBD2 as a possible D gene (6 bases). The germline gives CDR1 LNHDA, CDR2 SQIVND (reference sequence). The CDR3 spans 14 residues. The V gene lost 3 bases and the J gene lost 3 bases, with 12 bases spanning the gap. The CDR3 nucleotides read TGTGCCAGTAGTATTAGGACGGGACTCTACGAGCAGTACTTC. It translates to CASSIRTGLYEQYF. The variable domain in full, completed from reference TRBV19 and TRBJ2-7, reads DGGITQSPKYLFRKEGQNVTLSCEQNLNHDAMYWYRQDPGQGLRLIYYSQIVNDFQKGDIAEGYSVSREKKESFPLTVTSAQKNPTAFYLCASSIRTGLYEQYFGPGTRLTVT.

The chain combines TRBV6-5 with TRBJ1-2; possibly TRBD1 for D (6 bases). The V and J ends lost 5 bases and 8 bases respectively, with 15 bases between them. The CDR3 loop spans 13 amino acids. The germline V gene encodes CDR1 MNHEY and CDR2 SVGAGI. The CDR3 DNA sequence: TGTGCCAGCAGTCCTGTACAGGGAGAGGGCTACACCTTC. Translated: CASSPVQGEGYTF.

This chain joins TRBV7-2 and TRBJ1-3, with unresolved D. The germline CDR1 and CDR2 sequences are SGHTA and FQGNSA. Trimming took 1 base from V and 3 from J, leaving 7 bases between them. CDR3 length: 14 residues. The CDR3 DNA reads TGTGCCAGCAGCTTAGATCGGGGTGGAAACACCATATATTTT. This encodes CASSLDRGGNTIYF.

The chain joins TRBV7-8 to TRBJ2-5; D is possibly TRBD1 or TRBD2 (6 bases each). Germline-derived CDR1 and CDR2 are SGHVS and FQNEAQ. CDR3 size: 14 residues. V shed 8 bases and J shed 11 bases, with 24 bases lying between them. The CDR3 DNA follows: TGTGCCAGCGGGAGGTTGAGTGGGGCAGGGGAGCAGTACTTC. Amino acids: CASGRLSGAGEQYF.

V and J are TRBV6-1 and TRBJ2-1; D uncertain. This CDR3 region has 11 residues. V was cut by 3 bases and J by 6 bases, with 3 bases left in between. Germline CDR1 reads MNHNS; CDR2 reads SASEGT. The CDR3 protein is CASSEINEQFF. The CDR3, as DNA: TGTGCCAGCAGTGAGATCAATGAGCAGTTCTTC.

The V and J genes are TRBV6-5 and TRBJ1-2; 9 nucleotides align to TRBD1. The CDR3 loop spans 15 amino acids. The junction had 11 bases not matched to a gene; V was cut back by 5 bases and J by 7 bases. Per the germline V gene, CDR1 is MNHEY and CDR2 is SVGAGI. CDR3 protein: CASSAGTGQSVGYTF. CDR3 sequence (DNA): TGTGCCAGCAGTGCGGGGACAGGGCAATCAGTTGGCTACACCTTC.

The chain employs TRBV18 and TRBJ1-2; D gene uncertain. V shed 3 bases and J shed 4 bases, with 9 bases lying between them. Germline CDR1 and CDR2: KGHSH and LQKENI. The CDR3 loop spans 13 amino acids. The CDR3 nucleotides are TGTGCCAGCTCACCCGAGGGAACCTATGGCTACACCTTC. As protein: CASSPEGTYGYTF.

The chain joins TRBV4-2 to TRBJ2-2; 7 positions match TRBD2. The J segment lost 7 bases and the V segment lost 0 bases, leaving 11 bases of the junction unmatched. The length of the CDR3 is 17 residues. Germline CDR1 is LGHNA and CDR2 is YNFKEQ. Here the CDR3 DNA reads TGTGCCAGCAGCCAAGAGTCCGGGACTAACCTCAACGGGGAGCTGTTTTTT. Its translation: CASSQESGTNLNGELFF.

On this clone: Other nucleotide sequences in the sample specify the same CDR3. The V gene is TRBV5-1, the J gene TRBJ1-2; the D is unclear. This CDR3 is 14 amino acids long. The ends were cut back, 0 bases at V and 2 bases at J, with 8 bases in the middle. Germline-derived CDR1 and CDR2 are SGHRS and YFSETQ. The CDR3 DNA is TGCGCCAGCAGCTTGGCTGGTTCCAACTATGGCTACACCTTC. Encoded protein: CASSLAGSNYGYTF. Full variable domain (missing parts from reference TRBV5-1 and TRBJ1-2): KAGVTQTPRYLIKTRGQQVTLSCSPISGHRSVSWYQQTPGQGLQFLFEYFSETQRNKGNFPGRFSGRQFSNSRSEMNVSTLELGDSALYLCASSLAGSNYGYTFGSGTRLTVV.

The genes are TRBV5-6 and TRBJ1-2; D may be TRBD1 (6 bases). The CDR3 covers 15 residues. The V and J ends lost 4 bases and 4 bases respectively, with 17 bases between them. The germline gives CDR1 SGHDT, CDR2 YYEEEE. Written as DNA, the CDR3 is TGTGCCAGCAGCCCCGAAGGGGGGGCAAGCTATGGCTACACCTTC. Its protein product is CASSPEGGASYGYTF.

The V gene is TRBV9, the J gene TRBJ2-1, with TRBD2 as a possible D gene (6 bases). The V end lost 0 bases, the J end lost 2 bases, and 12 bases lay between the germline ends. CDR1 and CDR2 from the germline V gene are SGDLS and YYNGEE. The CDR3 sequence is 16 residues long. The CDR3 loop reads CASSVVWRGAYNEQFF. CDR3 in DNA: TGTGCCAGCAGCGTAGTTTGGCGGGGCGCCTACAATGAGCAGTTCTTC.

The chain combines TRBV19 with TRBJ2-1, with TRBD2 matching over 10 bases. Trimming at V came to 5 bases and at J to 10 bases, leaving 2 bases not matched to a gene. Germline lookup yields CDR1 LNHDA and CDR2 SQIVND (reference sequence). The CDR3 covers 12 residues. Written as DNA, the CDR3 is TGTGCCAGTAGTTGGGGACTAGCGGAGCAGTTCTTC. This translates into CASSWGLAEQFF. Complete variable domain (other parts from reference TRBV19 and TRBJ2-1): DGGITQSPKYLFRKEGQNVTLSCEQNLNHDAMYWYRQDPGQGLRLIYYSQIVNDFQKGDIAEGYSVSREKKESFPLTVTSAQKNPTAFYLCASSWGLAEQFFGPGTRLTVL.

V is TRBV4-1 and J is TRBJ2-5; D may match TRBD1 or TRBD2 (6 bases each). The better agreement between TRBJ2-7 and the DNA end casts doubt on the J call. The CDR3 covers 15 residues. Germline V gene lookup returns CDR1 MGHRA and CDR2 YSYEKL. CDR3 nucleotides: TGCGCCAGCAGCCAAGCTGCGGGACAAGGGTACGAGCAGTACTTC. Its protein is CASSQAAGQGYEQYF.

This chain joins TRBV18 and TRBJ1-6; D not certain. V lost 2 bases and J lost 5, with 10 bases in between. CDR3 length: 15 residues. Germline CDR1 is KGHSH and CDR2 is LQKENI. CDR3 residues: CASSPERANNSPLHF. In DNA form, the CDR3 reads TGTGCCAGCTCACCAGAGCGGGCTAATAATTCACCCCTCCACTTT.

The gene calls are TRBV5-6 and TRBJ2-7, with TRBD2 matching 7 bases. Germline CDR1 reads SGHDT; CDR2 reads YYEEEE. This CDR3 region has 15 residues. Trimming at V came to 1 base and at J to 4 bases, leaving 8 bases not matched to a gene. This CDR3 is CASSLWGGGPYEQYF. Here the CDR3 DNA reads TGTGCCAGCAGCTTGTGGGGGGGAGGTCCTTACGAGCAGTACTTC.